These 30 T cell receptor beta chains came from one sample sequenced in a study of blood T cell repertoires in COVID-19. The protocol was immunoSEQ multiplex PCR, while the TCRdb copy is restricted to in-frame clones and leaves out a portion. The table has more than 300,000 clones, roughly four fifths seen once; the top ten hold about 5%. Sequenced sample: PBMCs or T cells enriched from blood (not recorded which). These receptors were collected from a woman aged 45-60 years who had recovered from COVID-19.

The chain has TRBV7-6 and TRBJ1-6; 12 nucleotides match TRBD1. CDR1 is SGHVS, CDR2 FNYEAQ, per germline. With V trimmed by 5 bases and J by 9 bases, 5 bases remained unmatched. The CDR3 extends over 15 amino acids. The CDR3, as DNA: TGTGCCAGCAGCGGGGGACAGGGGGCAGGTTCACCCCTCCACTTT. Translating it yields CASSGGQGAGSPLHF.

The chain couples TRBV10-2 to TRBJ1-2; no definite D call. The V gene's germline CDR1 is WSHSY and CDR2 SAAADI. V shed 4 bases and J shed 5 bases, with 11 bases lying between them. The CDR3 is 13 amino acids. The CDR3 DNA follows: TGCGCCAGCAGTGCGGGAGGAGAGTATGGCTACACCTTC. Encoded protein: CASSAGGEYGYTF.

The chain is built from TRBV30 and TRBJ2-5; D is undetermined. Germline values: CDR1 GTSNPN, CDR2 SVGIG (reference sequence). Trimming stripped 3 bases from V and 4 bases from J, with 12 bases between. The CDR3 is 13 amino acids. CDR3 DNA sequence: TGTGCCTGGAGCGCATGGGCCCGAGAGACCCAGTACTTC. This encodes CAWSAWARETQYF.

The chain has TRBV7-8 and TRBJ2-7; 11 positions match TRBD2. The length of the CDR3 is 17 residues. V lost 4 bases, J lost 1 base, and 9 bases stayed unmatched. The V gene's germline CDR1 is SGHVS and CDR2 FQNEAQ. Written as DNA, the CDR3 is TGTGCCAGCAGCTGGAGGTTAGCGGGAGGGCAGTCCTACGAGCAGTACTTC. This encodes CASSWRLAGGQSYEQYF.

The chain links TRBV27 to TRBJ1-2; TRBD1 matches 8 bases. The CDR3 has 16 residues. From germline, CDR1 is MNHEY and CDR2 SMNVEV (reference sequence). Germline trimming cut 5 bases from V and 4 bases from J; bases unmatched to any gene: 12. CDR3 protein: CASSGAPGQGSYGYTF. CDR3 nucleotide sequence: TGTGCCAGCAGTGGCGCCCCCGGACAGGGATCCTATGGCTACACCTTC.

Remarks on this clone: Because it lacks the conserved phenylalanine or tryptophan at the end, this CDR3 is likely a read error. The limits of the CDR3 on the DNA are not certain, so only TCRdb's listed CDR3 is given. The chain is built from TRBV6-2 or TRBV6-3 and TRBJ1-2; the table's D call TRBD1 went unverified against the DNA. Ends included, the CDR3 has 12 residues. The germline V gene has CDR1 MNHEY and CDR2 SVGEGT. The CDR3 region is CASSRPTARLLV.

The V gene is TRBV11-3, the J gene TRBJ2-5; 9 bases agree with TRBD1. CDR3 length equals 16 residues. CDR1 and CDR2 from the germline V gene are SGHNT and YENEEA. V lost 1 base and J lost 5; bases outside the gene matches: 8. The CDR3 spells CASSLGTQGAGETQYF. CDR3 DNA: TGTGCCAGCAGCTTAGGTACACAGGGGGCTGGGGAGACCCAGTACTTC.

V gene TRBV13 combines with J gene TRBJ2-1; tentative D call: TRBD2 (6 bases). Trimming shortened V by 6 bases and J by 9 bases, and 24 bases separated the two germline ends. The CDR3 loop spans 16 amino acids. Germline V gene lookup returns CDR1 PRHDT and CDR2 FYEKMQ (reference sequence). The CDR3, as DNA: TGTGCCAGCAGAAAATCGGGACTCCCGATAGGCGCTGAGCAGTTCTTC. Translated, it gives CASRKSGLPIGAEQFF. Using reference TRBV13 and TRBJ2-1 for the parts outside the CDR3, the full variable domain is AAGVIQSPRHLIKEKRETATLKCYPIPRHDTVYWYQQGPGQDPQFLISFYEKMQSDKGSIPDRFSAQQFSDYHSELNMSSLELGDSALYFCASRKSGLPIGAEQFFGPGTRLTVL.

The chain joins TRBV7-3 to TRBJ1-1, with TRBD1 matching 7 bases. This CDR3 has 14 amino acids. In germline, CDR1 is SGHTA, CDR2 FQGTGA. V was pared by 4 bases and J by 3 bases, with 5 bases of the junction left unmatched. CDR3 sequence reads: CASSYRGPDTEAFF. In DNA, the CDR3 is TGTGCCAGCAGCTACAGGGGTCCGGACACTGAAGCTTTCTTT.

This chain joins TRBV5-1 and TRBJ2-7; D may be TRBD1 (5 bases). The CDR3 totals 12 residues. V shed 3 bases and J shed 4 bases, with 8 bases lying between them. Germline V gives CDR1 SGHRS, CDR2 YFSETQ. CDR3 sequence (DNA): TGCGCCAGCAGCTCCCAGGGATACGAGCAGTACTTC. Translation gives CASSSQGYEQYF.

The chain recombines TRBV5-1 with TRBJ2-3; maybe TRBD2 (6 bases). The CDR3 loop spans 14 amino acids. The germline V gene encodes CDR1 SGHRS and CDR2 YFSETQ. V was clipped by 4 bases and J by 5 bases, with 14 bases between them. This CDR3 reads CASSRDSGGDTQYF. In nucleotides, the CDR3 is TGCGCCAGCAGCCGGGACTCCGGAGGAGATACGCAGTATTTT.

The rearrangement uses TRBV3-1 (or the pseudogene TRBV3-2) and TRBJ2-2; D unresolved. Germline CDR1 is LGHDT and CDR2 is YNNKEL (reference sequence). Trimming left V 7 bases short and J 5 bases short, with 26 bases between. The length of the CDR3 is 18 residues. DNA of the CDR3: TGTGCCAGCAAGACACGTGTAGAGCCTCTGATCGATACCGGGGAGCTGTTTTTT. Its protein is CASKTRVEPLIDTGELFF.

V gene TRBV29-1 combines with J gene TRBJ2-4; 11 bases agree with TRBD2. Per the germline V gene, CDR1 is SQVTM and CDR2 is ANQGSEA. The CDR3 runs to 17 residues. J gave up 2 bases and V 1 base, and 7 bases lay outside the gene matches. The CDR3 here is CSVEGVAGGFSKNIQYF. The CDR3, as DNA: TGCAGCGTTGAAGGGGTAGCGGGAGGGTTTTCCAAAAACATTCAGTACTTC.

The genes are TRBV19 and TRBJ2-7; D perhaps matches TRBD1 (7 bases). CDR1 is LNHDA and CDR2 is SQIVND in the germline V gene (reference sequence). The CDR3 spans 14 residues. The V and J ends lost 3 bases and 3 bases respectively, with 12 bases between them. CDR3 coding DNA: TGTGCCAGTAGTATCCAGGGGGACTTCTACGAGCAGTACTTC. Translated, it gives CASSIQGDFYEQYF. Using reference TRBV19 and TRBJ2-7 for the parts outside the CDR3, the full variable domain is DGGITQSPKYLFRKEGQNVTLSCEQNLNHDAMYWYRQDPGQGLRLIYYSQIVNDFQKGDIAEGYSVSREKKESFPLTVTSAQKNPTAFYLCASSIQGDFYEQYFGPGTRLTVT.

The chain employs TRBV11-3 and TRBJ1-1; D might be TRBD1 (6 bases). V lost 4 bases and J 3 bases, leaving 9 bases between the germline ends. This CDR3 comprises 13 residues. The V gene's germline CDR1 is SGHNT and CDR2 YENEEA. The CDR3 DNA follows: TGTGCCAGCAGCTCTAGACAGGACACTGAAGCTTTCTTT. It codes for CASSSRQDTEAFF.

The chain uses TRBV30 and TRBJ1-1; D not certain. Germline V gives CDR1 GTSNPN, CDR2 SVGIG (reference sequence). CDR3 length equals 14 residues. Trimming took 2 bases from V and 5 from J, leaving 15 bases between them. The CDR3, as DNA: TGTGCCTGGAGTCCCCGGACTGTCGGGACTGAAGCTTTCTTT. The encoded protein is CAWSPRTVGTEAFF.

The V gene is TRBV7-2, the J gene TRBJ1-4; no definite D call. Germline CDR1 is SGHTA and CDR2 is FQGNSA. V lost 5 bases, J lost 8 bases, and 18 bases lay in between. The CDR3 has 15 amino acids. The CDR3 protein is CASSPRASGGEKLFF. In DNA form, the CDR3 reads TGTGCCAGCAGCCCAAGGGCCTCCGGAGGGGAAAAACTGTTTTTT.

This clone was found once. The chain couples TRBV5-1 to TRBJ2-2; TRBD1 matches at 11 bases. Per the germline V gene, CDR1 is SGHRS and CDR2 is YFSETQ. This CDR3 has 15 residues. V shed 5 bases, J shed 4 bases, and the junction held 4 bases outside the gene matches. The CDR3: CASRPGQGATGELFF. DNA for the CDR3: TGCGCCAGCAGACCCGGACAGGGGGCCACCGGGGAGCTGTTTTTT. The full variable domain, in which reference TRBV5-1 and TRBJ2-2 provide the parts outside the CDR3, is KAGVTQTPRYLIKTRGQQVTLSCSPISGHRSVSWYQQTPGQGLQFLFEYFSETQRNKGNFPGRFSGRQFSNSRSEMNVSTLELGDSALYLCASRPGQGATGELFFGEGSRLTVL.

This chain links TRBV29-1 with TRBJ2-2, with D perhaps TRBD1 (6 bases). This CDR3 is 14 amino acids long. V gave up 6 bases and J gave up 1 base, with 12 bases separating them. Germline loops: CDR1 SQVTM, CDR2 ANQGSEA. CDR3 loop: CSVQGLGNTGELFF. The CDR3 DNA follows: TGCAGCGTCCAGGGGTTAGGGAACACCGGGGAGCTGTTTTTT.

J is TRBJ1-4 and V is TRBV10-3; TRBD1 agrees at 9 bases. CDR3 length: 18 residues. Germline V gives CDR1 ENHRY, CDR2 SYGVKD. J lost 8 bases, V lost 2 bases, and 15 bases had no gene match. CDR3 bases: TGTGCCATCAGTGAGGGTCTTCTAACGACAGGGGGGGAAGAAAAACTGTTTTTT. This codes for CAISEGLLTTGGEEKLFF.

J is TRBJ2-6 and V is TRBV10-3; D not resolved. Germline values: CDR1 ENHRY, CDR2 SYGVKD. CDR3 length: 17 residues. Trimming left V 0 bases short and J 0 bases short, with 9 bases between. The CDR3 is CAISESSGPSGANVLTF. The CDR3 bases are TGTGCCATCAGTGAGTCGTCAGGCCCCTCTGGGGCCAACGTCCTGACTTTC.

The V and J genes are TRBV28 and TRBJ1-4, with D maybe TRBD1 (5 bases). Germline CDR1 reads MDHEN; CDR2 reads SYDVKM. Trimming cost V 4 bases and J 0 bases, with 9 bases left between them. This CDR3 comprises 15 residues. The CDR3 nucleotides are TGTGCCAGCAGTTCACCGGGGGCAACTAATGAAAAACTGTTTTTT. Translation gives CASSSPGATNEKLFF.

This rearrangement joins TRBV30 to TRBJ1-5, with a tentative D call TRBD1 (5 bases). Germline CDR1 GTSNPN, CDR2 SVGIG (reference sequence). The CDR3 covers 15 residues. Trimming cost V 4 bases and J 4 bases, with 17 bases left between them. CDR3 amino acids: CAWTLKGQLNQPQHF. As DNA, the CDR3 is TGTGCCTGGACCCTAAAGGGGCAGCTTAATCAGCCCCAGCATTTT.

This sequence joins TRBV14 and TRBJ1-4; 11 nucleotides agree with TRBD1. CDR3 length equals 16 residues. Germline lookup yields CDR1 SGHDN and CDR2 FVKESK. V trimming: 4 bases; J trimming: 5 bases; junction bases outside the gene matches: 6. For the CDR3, the DNA is TGTGCCAGCAGCCCGATGGACAGGGGGCAGAATGAAAAACTGTTTTTT. It is translated as CASSPMDRGQNEKLFF.

V is TRBV19 and J is TRBJ1-2, with 7 nucleotides matching TRBD1. From germline, CDR1 is LNHDA and CDR2 SQIVND (reference sequence). With V trimmed by 7 bases and J by 3 bases, 11 bases remained unmatched. This CDR3 is built from 15 residues. CDR3: CASTTRDRAYYGYTF. DNA of the CDR3: TGTGCCAGTACCACCCGGGACAGAGCCTACTATGGCTACACCTTC.

The chain is built from TRBV6-2 or TRBV6-3 and TRBJ1-1, with D maybe TRBD1 (5 bases). V was trimmed by 0 bases and J by 11 bases, leaving 10 bases between them. This CDR3 has 12 residues. Germline assignment: CDR1 MNHEY and CDR2 SVGEGT. The CDR3 DNA reads as TGTGCCAGCAGTTACTCATGGGGGGAGGCTTTCTTT. It encodes CASSYSWGEAFF.

The chain employs TRBV7-3 and TRBJ2-7; D uncertain. Between the trimmed V and J ends, which lost 3 bases and 3 bases, there was a span of 9 bases. Germline CDR1 is SGHTA and CDR2 is FQGTGA. CDR3 length: 13 amino acids. CDR3 residues: CASSLAANYEQYF. In DNA, the CDR3 is TGTGCCAGCAGCTTGGCGGCAAACTACGAGCAGTACTTC.

The chain links TRBV29-1 to TRBJ1-2, with TRBD1 matching 9 bases. J was trimmed by 7 bases and V by 3 bases; bases with no gene match: 9. The CDR3 runs 14 residues. Per germline, CDR1 SQVTM and CDR2 ANQGSEA. CDR3 sequence reads: CSVENRGQNLGYTF. The CDR3 region has the DNA TGCAGCGTTGAGAACAGGGGGCAGAATCTTGGCTACACCTTC.

This chain uses TRBV18 with TRBJ1-2; the match to TRBD1 covers 8 bases. The CDR3 has 14 residues. V shed 3 bases and J 7 bases; nucleotides not matched to a gene: 7. Germline lookup yields CDR1 KGHSH and CDR2 LQKENI. Here the CDR3 reads CASSPGQATGGYTF. The CDR3 DNA sequence: TGTGCCAGCTCACCGGGACAGGCTACGGGTGGCTACACCTTC.

This clone was observed a single time. The rearrangement uses TRBV27 and TRBJ2-3; 11 bases are a match to TRBD2. V was clipped by 6 bases and J by 6 bases; unmatched bases: 5. The length of the CDR3 is 14 residues. Germline V lookup: CDR1 MNHEY, CDR2 SMNVEV (reference sequence). The CDR3 sequence: CASRLAGGLDTQYF. CDR3 in DNA: TGTGCCAGCAGGTTAGCGGGGGGGCTCGATACGCAGTATTTT.